Listed below are T cell receptor beta chains from one sample, sequenced in a study of blood T cell repertoires in COVID-19. Assay used: immunoSEQ multiplex PCR; TCRdb lists only in-frame clones, some missing. The profile shows about 120,000 clones, more than 80% of them singletons. The sequenced material came from peripheral blood. The source of these receptors is a man aged 35 to 55 with acute or convalescent COVID-19. The conserved cysteine and the conserved F or W are not part of the CDR3 here.

V gene: TRBV5-1
CDR3 length: 14
CDR3 protein: ASSTGTGTGNQPQH

V gene: TRBV19
CDR3 length: 13
CDR3 protein: ASRPPGQIYNEQF

V gene: TRBV2
CDR3 length: 14
CDR3 protein: ASSSSQGSSYNEQF

V gene: TRBV5-1
CDR3 length: 15
CDR3 protein: ASSLANRQGRAEKLF

V gene: TRBV19
CDR3 length: 12
CDR3 protein: ASSSGATNEKLF

V gene: TRBV6-6
CDR3 length: 16
CDR3 protein: ASSPNTGTGLTNYGYT

V gene: TRBV30
CDR3 length: 11
CDR3 protein: AWSVEGADTQY

V gene: TRBV6-5
CDR3 length: 12
CDR3 protein: ASIPSAGAYEQY

V gene: TRBV3-1/TRBV3-2
CDR3 length: 15
CDR3 protein: ASSPTGTARRLEGYT

V gene: TRBV5-8
CDR3 length: 12
CDR3 protein: ASSLGRGSQPQH